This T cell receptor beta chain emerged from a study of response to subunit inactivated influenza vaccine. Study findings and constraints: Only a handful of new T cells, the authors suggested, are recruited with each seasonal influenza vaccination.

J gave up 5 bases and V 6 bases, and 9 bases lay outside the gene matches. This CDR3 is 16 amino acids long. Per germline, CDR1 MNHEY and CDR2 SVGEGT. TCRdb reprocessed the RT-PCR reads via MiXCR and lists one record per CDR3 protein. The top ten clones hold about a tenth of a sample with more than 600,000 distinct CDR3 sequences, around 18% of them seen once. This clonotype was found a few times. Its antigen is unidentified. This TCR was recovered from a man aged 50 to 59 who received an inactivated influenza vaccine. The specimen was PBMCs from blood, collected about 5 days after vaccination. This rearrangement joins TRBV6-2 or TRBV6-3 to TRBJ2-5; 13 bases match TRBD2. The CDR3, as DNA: TGTGCCAGCAGCCCTGGACTAGCGGGGGCCTGGGAGACCCAGTACTTC. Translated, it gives CASSPGLAGAWETQYF.